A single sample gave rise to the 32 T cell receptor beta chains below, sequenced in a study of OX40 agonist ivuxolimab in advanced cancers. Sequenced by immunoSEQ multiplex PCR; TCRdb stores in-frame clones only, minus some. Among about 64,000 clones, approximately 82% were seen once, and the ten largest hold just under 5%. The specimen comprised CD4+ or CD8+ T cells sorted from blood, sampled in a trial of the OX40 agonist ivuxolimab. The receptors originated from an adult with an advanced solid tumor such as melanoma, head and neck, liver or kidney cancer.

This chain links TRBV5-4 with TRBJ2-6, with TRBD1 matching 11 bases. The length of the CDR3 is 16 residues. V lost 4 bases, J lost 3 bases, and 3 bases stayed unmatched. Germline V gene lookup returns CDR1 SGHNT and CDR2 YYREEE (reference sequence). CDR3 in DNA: TGTGCCAGCAGCAAGGGACAGGGGGTTGGGGCCAACGTCCTGACTTTC. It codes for CASSKGQGVGANVLTF. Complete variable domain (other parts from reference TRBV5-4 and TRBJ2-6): ETGVTQSPTHLIKTRGQQVTLRCSSQSGHNTVSWYQQALGQGPQFIFQYYREEENGRGNFPPRFSGLQFPNYSSELNVNALELDDSALYLCASSKGQGVGANVLTFGAGSRLTVL.

DNA for the CDR3: TGTGCCAGTTCAGAGATTTTGAGGACAGGTCGGAATCAGCCCCAGCATTTT. This sequence encodes CASSEILRTGRNQPQHF. This rearrangement joins TRBV19 to TRBJ1-5; TRBD1 matches at 7 bases. Losses at the gene ends were 8 bases for V and 4 bases for J; bases not matched to a gene: 17. The CDR3 extends over 17 amino acids. The germline CDR1 and CDR2 sequences are LNHDA and SQIVND (reference sequence).

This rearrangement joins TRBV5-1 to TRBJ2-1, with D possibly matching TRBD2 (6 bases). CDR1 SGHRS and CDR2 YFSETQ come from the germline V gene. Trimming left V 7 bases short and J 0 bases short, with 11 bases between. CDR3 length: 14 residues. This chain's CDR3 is CASAKEGSYNEQFF. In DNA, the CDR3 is TGCGCCAGCGCAAAGGAGGGCTCCTACAATGAGCAGTTCTTC.

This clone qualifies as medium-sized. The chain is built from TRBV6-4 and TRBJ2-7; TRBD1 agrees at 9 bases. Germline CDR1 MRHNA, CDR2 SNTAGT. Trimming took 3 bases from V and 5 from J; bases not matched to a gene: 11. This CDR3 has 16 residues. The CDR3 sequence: CASSEGGGTGPDEQYF. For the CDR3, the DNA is TGTGCCAGCAGTGAGGGGGGCGGGACAGGGCCGGACGAGCAGTACTTC.

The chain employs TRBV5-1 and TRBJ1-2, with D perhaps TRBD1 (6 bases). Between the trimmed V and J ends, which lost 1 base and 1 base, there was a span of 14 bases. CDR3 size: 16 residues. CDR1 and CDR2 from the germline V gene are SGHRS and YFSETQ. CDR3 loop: CASSLTGSDLNYGYTF. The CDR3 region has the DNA TGCGCCAGCAGCTTGACAGGGTCTGATCTTAACTATGGCTACACCTTC.

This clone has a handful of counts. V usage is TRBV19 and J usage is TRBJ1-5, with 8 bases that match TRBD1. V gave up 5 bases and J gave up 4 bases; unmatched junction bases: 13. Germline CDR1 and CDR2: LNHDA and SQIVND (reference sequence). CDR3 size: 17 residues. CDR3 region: CASSDAGGYLGNQPQHF. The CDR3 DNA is TGTGCCAGTAGTGACGCAGGGGGCTATCTCGGGAATCAGCCCCAGCATTTT.

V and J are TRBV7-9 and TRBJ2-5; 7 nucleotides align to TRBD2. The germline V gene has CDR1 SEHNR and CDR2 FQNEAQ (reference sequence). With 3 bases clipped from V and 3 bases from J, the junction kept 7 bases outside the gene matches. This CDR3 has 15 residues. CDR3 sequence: CASSLGAGSEETQYF. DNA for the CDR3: TGTGCCAGCAGCTTGGGAGCGGGATCGGAAGAGACCCAGTACTTC.

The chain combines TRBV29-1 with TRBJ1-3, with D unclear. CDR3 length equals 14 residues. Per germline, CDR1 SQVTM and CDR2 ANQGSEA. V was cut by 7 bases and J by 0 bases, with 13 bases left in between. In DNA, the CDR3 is TGCAGCGCCGATTCCGGACGCTCTGGAAACACCATATATTTT. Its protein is CSADSGRSGNTIYF.

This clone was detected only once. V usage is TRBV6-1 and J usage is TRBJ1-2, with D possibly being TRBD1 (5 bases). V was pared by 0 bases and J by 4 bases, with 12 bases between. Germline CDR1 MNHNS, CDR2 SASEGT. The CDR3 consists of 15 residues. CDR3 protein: CASSEAQRDPYGYTF. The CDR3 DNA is TGTGCCAGCAGTGAAGCGCAAAGGGACCCCTATGGCTACACCTTC.

DNA of the CDR3: TGTGCCAGCCTAACGGAAAGCCCACACCTCTATGGCTACACCTTC. Residues: CASLTESPHLYGYTF. The V call is TRBV6-6, the J call TRBJ1-2, with D uncertain. The CDR3 consists of 15 residues. Germline V gives CDR1 MNHNY, CDR2 SVGAGI (reference sequence). The ends were cut back, 8 bases at V and 4 bases at J, with 20 bases in the middle.

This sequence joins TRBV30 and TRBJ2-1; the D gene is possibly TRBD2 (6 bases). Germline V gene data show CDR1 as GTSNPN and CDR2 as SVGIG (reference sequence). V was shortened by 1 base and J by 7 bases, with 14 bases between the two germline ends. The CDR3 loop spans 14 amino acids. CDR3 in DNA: TGTGCCTGGAGTGGGGGACTCTCGGTTAATGAGCAGTTCTTC. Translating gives CAWSGGLSVNEQFF.

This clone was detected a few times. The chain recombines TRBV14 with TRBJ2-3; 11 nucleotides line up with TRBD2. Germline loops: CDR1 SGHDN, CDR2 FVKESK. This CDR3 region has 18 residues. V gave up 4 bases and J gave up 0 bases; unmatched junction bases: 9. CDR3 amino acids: CASSLRRLAGSSTDTQYF. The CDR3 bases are TGTGCCAGCAGCCTTCGTCGACTAGCGGGGTCCAGCACAGATACGCAGTATTTT.

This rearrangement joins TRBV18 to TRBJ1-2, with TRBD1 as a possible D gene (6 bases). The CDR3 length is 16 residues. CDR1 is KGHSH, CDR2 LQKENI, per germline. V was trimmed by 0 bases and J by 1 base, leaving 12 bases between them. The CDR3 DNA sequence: TGTGCCAGCTCACCACCCCCGCGCAGGGGTAACTATGGCTACACCTTC. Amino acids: CASSPPPRRGNYGYTF.

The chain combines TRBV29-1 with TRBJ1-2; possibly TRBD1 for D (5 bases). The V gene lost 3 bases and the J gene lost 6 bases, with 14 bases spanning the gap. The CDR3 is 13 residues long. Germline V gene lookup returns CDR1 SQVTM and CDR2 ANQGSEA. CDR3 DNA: TGCAGCGTTGACTCGGGGGGTTTCGATGGCTACACCTTC. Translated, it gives CSVDSGGFDGYTF.

CDR3 sequence reads: CASSAPPGTGELFF. CDR3 nucleotide sequence: TGTGCCAGCAGCGCCCCCCCGGGGACCGGGGAGCTGTTTTTT. The chain employs TRBV9 and TRBJ2-2; the D gene is possibly TRBD2 (5 bases). The CDR3 extends over 14 amino acids. The germline V and J ends were trimmed by 3 bases and 5 bases, with 11 bases remaining between them. The germline V gene encodes CDR1 SGDLS and CDR2 YYNGEE.

In nucleotides, the CDR3 is TGTGCCAGCTCACCACCCATACAAGTCACAGACAATGAAGCTTTCTTT. It yields the protein CASSPPIQVTDNEAFF. The chain uses TRBV18 and TRBJ1-1; D is unresolved. The V gene's germline CDR1 is KGHSH and CDR2 LQKENI. Trimming took off 0 bases at V and 7 bases at J, with 18 bases between the two ends. This CDR3 spans 16 amino acids.

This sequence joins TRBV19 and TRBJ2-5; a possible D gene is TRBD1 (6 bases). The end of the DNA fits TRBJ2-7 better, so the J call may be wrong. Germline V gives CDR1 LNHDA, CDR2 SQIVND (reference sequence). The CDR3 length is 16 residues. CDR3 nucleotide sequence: TGTGCCAGTAGTATAGAGTTGGCAGGGGTCGGCTACGAGCAGTACTTC. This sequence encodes CASSIELAGVGYEQYF.

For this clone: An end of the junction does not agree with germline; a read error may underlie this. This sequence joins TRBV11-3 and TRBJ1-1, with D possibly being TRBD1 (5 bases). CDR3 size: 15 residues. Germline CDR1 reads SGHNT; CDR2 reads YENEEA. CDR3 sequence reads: CASSLESGGNAEAFF. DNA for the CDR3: TGTGCCAGCAGCTTAGAATCCGGGGGGAACGCTGAAGCTTTCTTT.

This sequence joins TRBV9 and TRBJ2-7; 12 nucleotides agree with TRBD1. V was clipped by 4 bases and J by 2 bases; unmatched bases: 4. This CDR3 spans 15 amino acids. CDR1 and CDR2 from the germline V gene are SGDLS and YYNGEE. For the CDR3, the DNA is TGTGCCAGCAGCCCCCGGGACAGGGGGCCCTACGAGCAGTACTTC. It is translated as CASSPRDRGPYEQYF.

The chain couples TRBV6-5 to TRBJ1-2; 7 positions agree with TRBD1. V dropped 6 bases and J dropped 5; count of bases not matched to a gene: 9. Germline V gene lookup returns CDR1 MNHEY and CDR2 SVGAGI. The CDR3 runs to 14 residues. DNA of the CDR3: TGTGCCAGCAGCCCTCAAGGGGGCGTTTATGGCTACACCTTC. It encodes CASSPQGGVYGYTF.

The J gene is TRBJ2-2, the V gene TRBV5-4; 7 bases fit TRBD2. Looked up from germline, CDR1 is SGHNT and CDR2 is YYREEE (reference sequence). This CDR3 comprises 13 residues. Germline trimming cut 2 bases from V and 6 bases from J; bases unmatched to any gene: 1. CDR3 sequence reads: CASSFAGAGELFF. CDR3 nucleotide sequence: TGTGCCAGCAGCTTTGCGGGGGCCGGGGAGCTGTTTTTT.

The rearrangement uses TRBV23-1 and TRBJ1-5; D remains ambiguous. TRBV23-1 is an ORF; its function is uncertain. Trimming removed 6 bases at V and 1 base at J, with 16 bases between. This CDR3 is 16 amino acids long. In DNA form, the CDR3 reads TGCGCCAGCAGGCCCCCCCGGTTAGGAAGCAATCAGCCCCAGCATTTT. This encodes CASRPPRLGSNQPQHF.

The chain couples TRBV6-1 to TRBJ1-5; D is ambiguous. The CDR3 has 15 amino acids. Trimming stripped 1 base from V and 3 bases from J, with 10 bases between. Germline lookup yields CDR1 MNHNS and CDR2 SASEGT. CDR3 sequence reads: CASSEGGSLNQPQHF. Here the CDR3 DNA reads TGTGCCAGCAGTGAAGGCGGCAGCCTCAATCAGCCCCAGCATTTT.

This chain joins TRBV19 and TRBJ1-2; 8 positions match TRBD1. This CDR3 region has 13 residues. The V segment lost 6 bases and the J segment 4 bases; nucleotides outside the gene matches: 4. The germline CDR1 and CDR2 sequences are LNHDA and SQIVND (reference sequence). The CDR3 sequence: CASSPGQGYGYTF. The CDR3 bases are TGTGCCAGTAGCCCTGGACAGGGCTATGGCTACACCTTC.

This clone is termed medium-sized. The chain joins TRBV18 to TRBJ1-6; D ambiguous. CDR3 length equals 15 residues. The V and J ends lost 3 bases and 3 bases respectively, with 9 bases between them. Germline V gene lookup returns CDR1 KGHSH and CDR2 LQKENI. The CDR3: CASSPATDYNSPLHF. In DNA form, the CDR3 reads TGTGCCAGCTCACCGGCCACTGACTATAATTCACCCCTCCACTTT.

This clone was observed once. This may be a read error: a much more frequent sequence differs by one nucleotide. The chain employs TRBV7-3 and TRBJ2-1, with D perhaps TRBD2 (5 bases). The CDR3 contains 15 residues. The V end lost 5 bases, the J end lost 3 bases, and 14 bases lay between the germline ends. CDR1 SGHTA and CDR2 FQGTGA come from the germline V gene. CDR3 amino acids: CASSAGAAFYNEQFF. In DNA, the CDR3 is TGTGCCAGCAGCGCAGGAGCGGCATTCTACAATGAGCAGTTCTTC. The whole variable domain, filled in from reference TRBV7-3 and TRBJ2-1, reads GAGVSQTPSNKVTEKGKYVELRCDPISGHTALYWYRQSLGQGPEFLIYFQGTGAADDSGLPNDRFFAVRPEGSVSTLKIQRTERGDSAVYLCASSAGAAFYNEQFFGPGTRLTVL.

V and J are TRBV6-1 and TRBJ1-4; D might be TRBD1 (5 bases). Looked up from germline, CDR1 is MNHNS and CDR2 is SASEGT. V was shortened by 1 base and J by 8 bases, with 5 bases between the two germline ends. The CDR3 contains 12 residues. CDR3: CASSEGGEKLFF. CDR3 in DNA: TGTGCCAGCAGTGAAGGGGGGGAAAAACTGTTTTTT.

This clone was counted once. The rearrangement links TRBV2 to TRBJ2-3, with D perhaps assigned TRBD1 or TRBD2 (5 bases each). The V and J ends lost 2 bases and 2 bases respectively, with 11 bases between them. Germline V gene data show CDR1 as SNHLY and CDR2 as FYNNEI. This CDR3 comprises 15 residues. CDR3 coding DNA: TGTGCCAGCAGTGAACTCGGGGCAATCACAGATACGCAGTATTTT. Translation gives CASSELGAITDTQYF.

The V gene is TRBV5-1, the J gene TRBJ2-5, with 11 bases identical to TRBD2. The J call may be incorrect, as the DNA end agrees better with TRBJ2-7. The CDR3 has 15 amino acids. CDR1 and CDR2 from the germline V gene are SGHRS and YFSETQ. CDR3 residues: CASRGGLADNYEQYF. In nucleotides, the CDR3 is TGCGCCAGCAGGGGGGGACTAGCGGACAACTACGAGCAGTACTTC.

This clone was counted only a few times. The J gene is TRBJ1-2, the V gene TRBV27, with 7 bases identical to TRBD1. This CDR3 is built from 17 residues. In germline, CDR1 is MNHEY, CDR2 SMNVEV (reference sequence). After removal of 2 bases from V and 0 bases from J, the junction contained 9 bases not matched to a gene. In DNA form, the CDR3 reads TGTGCCAGCAGTTTAAGTGGACAGGAACGTACTAACTATGGCTACACCTTC. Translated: CASSLSGQERTNYGYTF.

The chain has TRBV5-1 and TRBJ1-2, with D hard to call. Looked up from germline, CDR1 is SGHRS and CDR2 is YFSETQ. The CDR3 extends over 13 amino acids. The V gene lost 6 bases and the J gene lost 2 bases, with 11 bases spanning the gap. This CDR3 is CASTPDINYGYTF. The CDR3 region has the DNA TGCGCCAGCACCCCTGACATCAACTATGGCTACACCTTC.

The CDR3: CASSSGQGEYNEQFF. The CDR3 DNA follows: TGTGCCAGCAGCTCGGGACAGGGAGAGTACAATGAGCAGTTCTTC. The chain couples TRBV7-9 to TRBJ2-1; 9 bases are shared with TRBD1. This CDR3 spans 15 amino acids. With 4 bases clipped from V and 4 bases from J, the junction kept 5 bases outside the gene matches. Germline lookup yields CDR1 SEHNR and CDR2 FQNEAQ (reference sequence).